Below, 10 T cell receptor beta chains from the same sample are listed, as sequenced in a study of blood T cells in healthy people across ages. For the second PCR, which ran for about 7 to 11 cycles, a sample-barcoded 5' primer and a J-beta primer mix were used. One entry per CDR3 protein, called by TCRdb with MiXCR from the 5' RACE reads. The table includes approximately 1.5 million distinct CDR3 sequences, about 35% detected once. Sequences were obtained from blood. Source of these receptors: a woman in her twenties or thirties in good health.

The V gene is TRBV29-1, the J gene TRBJ2-7, with 9 bases aligning to TRBD2. This CDR3 region has 15 residues. V lost 6 bases, J lost 3 bases, and 12 bases stayed unmatched. Germline V gives CDR1 SQVTM, CDR2 ANQGSEA. CDR3 bases: TGCAGCGTCGATCTCGCTAGCGGGGCCAGCTACGAGCAGTACTTC. It encodes CSVDLASGASYEQYF.

This clonotype turned up a few times. This chain links TRBV20-1 with TRBJ2-1; no reliable D call. The V end lost 4 bases, the J end lost 9 bases, and 19 bases lay between the germline ends. CDR3 length: 14 amino acids. Per the germline V gene, CDR1 is DFQATT and CDR2 is SNEGSKA (reference sequence). This CDR3 reads CSANPPILVSEQFF. Here the CDR3 DNA reads TGCAGTGCTAACCCCCCAATTCTAGTCAGTGAGCAGTTCTTC.

J is TRBJ2-3 and V is TRBV2; D is possibly TRBD1 or TRBD2 (5 bases each). CDR3 length equals 13 residues. Between the trimmed V and J ends, which lost 4 bases and 6 bases, there was a span of 11 bases. Per germline, CDR1 SNHLY and CDR2 FYNNEI. The chain's CDR3 is CASSAGPGDTQYF. For the CDR3, the DNA is TGTGCCAGCAGTGCGGGACCCGGGGATACGCAGTATTTT.

This clonotype was counted a few times. This sequence joins TRBV21-1 and TRBJ2-7; the table's TRBD2 call for D was not verified on the DNA. TRBV21-1 is tagged as a pseudogene. The CDR3 length is 16 residues. In nucleotides, the CDR3 is TGTGCCAGCAGCAAAGTTGGGCGGGAGGGTGCCTACGAGCAGTACTTC. Translation: CASSKVGREGAYEQYF.

The chain's CDR3 is CASSAPTGNTEAFF. The CDR3 nucleotides are TGTGCCAGCAGCGCCCCGACAGGGAACACTGAAGCTTTCTTT. The chain links TRBV13 to TRBJ1-1; D is perhaps TRBD1 (6 bases). CDR1 is PRHDT, CDR2 FYEKMQ, per germline (reference sequence). V was clipped by 5 bases and J by 1 base, with 11 bases between them. The CDR3 spans 14 residues.

The rearrangement uses TRBV27 and TRBJ1-5, with unresolved D. V dropped 8 bases and J dropped 3 bases, with 17 bases sitting between them. The CDR3 sequence is 15 residues long. Germline V gene data show CDR1 as MNHEY and CDR2 as SMNVEV (reference sequence). CDR3 sequence (DNA): TGTGCCAGCCAGTCCTTGCGTGGTGACAATCAGCCCCAGCATTTT. Its protein is CASQSLRGDNQPQHF.

The chain joins TRBV7-9 to TRBJ2-1; D unresolved. Germline V gene lookup returns CDR1 SEHNR and CDR2 FQNEAQ (reference sequence). Between the trimmed V and J ends, which lost 1 base and 12 bases, there was a span of 16 bases. There are 14 residues in the CDR3. The CDR3 DNA reads as TGTGCCAGCAGCTTAGGGGGTAGGAGTAAGTCGCAGTTCTTC. It specifies CASSLGGRSKSQFF.

The chain is built from TRBV20-1 and TRBJ2-1, with TRBD2 matching 13 bases. This CDR3 has 15 residues. Germline V gene data show CDR1 as DFQATT and CDR2 as SNEGSKA (reference sequence). V lost 5 bases, J lost 9 bases, and 10 bases stayed unmatched. The CDR3 here is CSAPGTSGKGGEQFF. The CDR3 region has the DNA TGCAGTGCTCCTGGGACTAGCGGGAAGGGAGGTGAGCAGTTCTTC.

This clonotype was observed a few times. The chain couples TRBV12-3 or TRBV12-4 to TRBJ2-3, with 14 bases lining up with TRBD2. The V and J ends lost 6 bases and 7 bases, in that order; junction bases with no gene match: 6. This CDR3 spans 15 amino acids. The CDR3 loop is CASSPTSGGANTQYF. Here the CDR3 DNA reads TGTGCCAGCAGCCCGACTAGCGGGGGGGCAAATACGCAGTATTTT.

This clonotype was seen a handful of times. The rearrangement links TRBV10-1 to TRBJ2-5; possible D gene TRBD2, 6 bases. The CDR3 length is 15 residues. CDR1 is WNHNN and CDR2 is SYGVQD in the germline V gene (reference sequence). V was pared by 6 bases and J by 5 bases, with 19 bases between. The CDR3 DNA sequence: TGCGCCAGCAGCGACGCGGGGACGGTAGGGGAGACCCAGTACTTC. Translating it yields CASSDAGTVGETQYF.